The clone carrying this TCR beta chain came up once. Its antigen is undetermined. These data belong to a study of cytomegalovirus exposure and HLA in healthy donors. Study information: About 180 million T cells yielded some 100 million unique TCR beta sequences, as an earlier analysis found.

60 Vbeta and 13 Jbeta primers were used in PCR. The data were produced by immunoSEQ multiplex PCR, yet TCRdb's version contains in-frame clones alone and is incomplete. The table shows approximately 130,000 clones, with around 77% occurring only once. Overall study findings and caveats: An analysis done earlier found most TCR beta V segments productive about 90% or about 30% of the time. The investigators catalogued 160 or so TCR beta chains as cytomegalovirus-associated. Near-uniform donor sequencing depth was presumed by presence/absence analyses.

This CDR3 has 14 residues. Between the trimmed V and J ends, which lost 3 bases and 2 bases, there was a span of 9 bases. The germline CDR1 and CDR2 sequences are KGHSH and LQKENI. The chain recombines TRBV18 with TRBJ2-3, with D unclear. The TCR was taken from a man in his fifties in good health and CMV-seronegative. Sequencing was done on a sample of PBMCs. The CDR3 DNA is TGTGCCAGCTCACCGAATAGAAACACAGATACGCAGTATTTT. Its protein product is CASSPNRNTDTQYF.